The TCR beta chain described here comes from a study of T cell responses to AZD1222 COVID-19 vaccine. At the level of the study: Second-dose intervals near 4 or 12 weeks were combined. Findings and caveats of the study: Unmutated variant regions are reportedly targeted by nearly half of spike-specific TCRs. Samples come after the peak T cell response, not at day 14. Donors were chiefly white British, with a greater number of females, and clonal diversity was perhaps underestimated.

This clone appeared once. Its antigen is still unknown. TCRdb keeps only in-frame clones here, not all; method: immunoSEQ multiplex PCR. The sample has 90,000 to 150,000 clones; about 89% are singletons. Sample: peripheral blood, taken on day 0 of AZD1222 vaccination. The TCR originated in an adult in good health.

As DNA, the CDR3 is TGCAGCGTTGAGAGAGACATGAACACTGAAGCTTTCTTT. Protein sequence: CSVERDMNTEAFF. The rearrangement links TRBV29-1 to TRBJ1-1; D is undetermined. The CDR3 runs to 13 residues. With 3 bases removed from V and 0 bases from J, the gap between germline ends came to 8 bases. Germline-derived CDR1 and CDR2 are SQVTM and ANQGSEA.